This is a list of T cell receptor beta chains from one sample in a study of blood T cell repertoires in COVID-19. Data came from immunoSEQ multiplex PCR; TCRdb stores just in-frame clones and leaves some out. The data show a few hundred thousand clones, with approximately 85% seen just once and 6.6% held by the top ten. The sequenced sample consisted of PBMCs or T cells enriched from blood (not recorded which). These receptors all come from a woman between 50 and 59 years old who had been exposed to COVID-19. Both conserved end residues are part of each CDR3.

v_gene	j_gene	CDR3aa
TRBV28	TRBJ1-6	CASSSPTGEGYSPLHF
TRBV28	TRBJ1-5	CASSPGTVPPGHF
TRBV6-2/TRBV6-3	TRBJ1-2	CASSYQGNYGYTF
TRBV6-6	TRBJ1-2	CASRPGGGRSYGYTF
TRBV5-4	TRBJ2-5	CASSRGGLETQYF
TRBV5-1	TRBJ2-3	CASSLGGFTDTQYF
TRBV3-1/TRBV3-2	TRBJ1-4	CASSPNRGTNEKLFF
TRBV9	TRBJ1-2	CASSVGGYDYTF
TRBV2	TRBJ2-7	CASSEGPSGSYEQYF
TRBV6-5	TRBJ1-1	CASSIQGWTEAFF
TRBV7-2	TRBJ1-2	CASSLAGGLNYGYTF
TRBV21-1	TRBJ2-6	CASSIPQRDTYSGANVLTF
TRBV19	TRBJ1-1	CASSPGWDTEAFF
TRBV30	TRBJ2-3	CAWSVPRGAGSDTQYF
TRBV11-3	TRBJ2-1	CASSLARGNEQFF
TRBV29-1	TRBJ2-1	CSATGFGYNEQFF
TRBV5-4	TRBJ2-2	CASSAGQGAGGELFF
TRBV6-6	TRBJ1-1	CASSPRVTGGMNTEAFF
TRBV14	TRBJ1-1	CASSPRGLSGTEAFF
TRBV3-1/TRBV3-2	TRBJ2-7	CASSRAGTGLYEQYF
TRBV6-5	TRBJ1-2	CASSQTVNYGYTF
TRBV27	TRBJ2-1	CASSLWATYNEQFF